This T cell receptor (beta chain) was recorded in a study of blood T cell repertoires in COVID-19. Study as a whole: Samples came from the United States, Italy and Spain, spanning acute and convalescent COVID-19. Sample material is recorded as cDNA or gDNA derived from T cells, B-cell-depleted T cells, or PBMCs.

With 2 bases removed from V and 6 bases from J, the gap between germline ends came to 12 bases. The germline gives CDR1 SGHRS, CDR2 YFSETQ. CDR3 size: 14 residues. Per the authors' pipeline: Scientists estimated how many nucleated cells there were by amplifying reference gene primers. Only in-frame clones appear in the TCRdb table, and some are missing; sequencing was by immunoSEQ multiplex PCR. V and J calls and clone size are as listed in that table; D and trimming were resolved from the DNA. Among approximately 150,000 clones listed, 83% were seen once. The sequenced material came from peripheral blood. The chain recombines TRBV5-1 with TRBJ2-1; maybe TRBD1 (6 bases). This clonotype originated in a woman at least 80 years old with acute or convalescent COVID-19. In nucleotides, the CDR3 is TGCGCCAGCAGCTTCAGACAGGTGGGCAATGAGCAGTTCTTC. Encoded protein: CASSFRQVGNEQFF.